This entry is about one TCR beta chain. Its antigen is not identified. This specimen belongs to a study of cytomegalovirus exposure and HLA in healthy donors. Study results and caveats: Later, TCR association rates were found to vary by HLA locus, highest for DRB1 and lowest for HLA-C.

V shed 2 bases and J shed 0 bases, with 11 bases lying between them. The CDR3 runs 17 residues. Germline V gene lookup returns CDR1 SGHAT and CDR2 FQDESV (reference sequence). It was with 60 Vbeta and 13 Jbeta primers that the PCR ran. The repertoire was sequenced with immunoSEQ multiplex PCR; TCRdb's copy has only in-frame clones and lacks some. The sample includes about 130,000 clones, 74% of them seen just once. This chain connects TRBV11-1 to TRBJ2-6; D possibly corresponds to TRBD2 (6 bases). The receptor's source is a woman in her forties or fifties in good health and CMV-seropositive. The sequencing input was PBMCs. CDR3 nucleotide sequence: TGTGCCAGCAGCTTAATCGGGAGTTACTCTGGGGCCAACGTCCTGACTTTC. It encodes CASSLIGSYSGANVLTF.